This entry lists 24 T cell receptor beta chains sequenced from one sample in a study of blood T cell repertoires in COVID-19 (dated by TCRdb to the early 2020s). The library was produced with the immunoSEQ multiplex PCR assay. TCRdb stores this immuneACCESS table with in-frame sequences only. Part of the clones is absent; in the studies checked, under half of the shortfall reflects unresolved V genes, and no reason is known for the rest. The table for this sample lists about 190,000 clones; under 90% of them were counted only once. Around 19% of the sample belongs to the ten largest clones. The sample comprised peripheral blood. The origin of the receptors is a human donor in a cohort sampled during active COVID-19.

The sample holds a few counts of this clone. The chain uses TRBV2 and TRBJ2-5; 7 positions agree with TRBD1. The CDR3 totals 15 residues. The V gene end was trimmed by 6 bases and the J gene end by 4 bases; junction bases not matched to a gene: 11. Germline CDR1 is SNHLY and CDR2 is FYNNEI. CDR3 nucleotides: TGTGCCAGCAGGTACAGGGGTCATTCTTTAGAGACCCAGTACTTC. Protein: CASRYRGHSLETQYF.

The CDR3 spells CASGMDPGFSTQYF. DNA of the CDR3: TGCGCCAGCGGTATGGACCCGGGATTTTCAACCCAGTACTTC. This chain links TRBV5-1 with TRBJ2-5; maybe TRBD2 (5 bases). V lost 7 bases to trimming and J lost 8 bases, with 21 bases between them. Germline loops: CDR1 SGHRS, CDR2 YFSETQ. This CDR3 contains 14 residues.

The chain is built from TRBV6-5 and TRBJ1-2, with unresolved D. CDR1 MNHEY and CDR2 SVGAGI come from the germline V gene. Trimming took off 4 bases at V and 4 bases at J, with 13 bases between the two ends. The CDR3 contains 14 residues. The CDR3: CASSSSTAVYGYTF. In DNA form, the CDR3 reads TGTGCCAGCAGTTCCAGTACAGCAGTCTATGGCTACACCTTC.

A few counts support this clone. Other DNA sequences in the same sample also yield this CDR3. The J gene is TRBJ2-2, the V gene TRBV24-1; 8 nucleotides agree with TRBD1. Germline V gene sequence: CDR1 KGHDR, CDR2 SFDVKD. Germline trimming cut 5 bases from V and 5 bases from J; bases unmatched to any gene: 3. The CDR3 consists of 14 residues. The CDR3 bases are TGTGCCACCAGTGTACAGGGGGGAACCGGGGAGCTGTTTTTT. Its protein is CATSVQGGTGELFF.

J is TRBJ1-1 and V is TRBV5-1; TRBD1 is a possible D gene (5 bases). CDR1 is SGHRS and CDR2 is YFSETQ in the germline V gene. The ends were cut back, 3 bases at V and 1 base at J, with 10 bases in the middle. The CDR3 runs to 14 residues. CDR3 residues: CASSWQTENTEAFF. Here the CDR3 DNA reads TGCGCCAGCAGCTGGCAGACAGAGAACACTGAAGCTTTCTTT.

The V gene is TRBV15, the J gene TRBJ1-4; 7 bases agree with TRBD1. Per the germline V gene, CDR1 is LNHNV and CDR2 is YYDKDF (reference sequence). The CDR3 contains 15 residues. With 0 bases clipped from V and 7 bases from J, the junction kept 5 bases outside the gene matches. CDR3 loop: CATSRDPGGGEKLFF. In DNA form, the CDR3 reads TGTGCCACCAGCAGAGATCCAGGGGGAGGTGAAAAACTGTTTTTT. The complete variable domain, with remaining parts taken from reference TRBV15 and TRBJ1-4, reads DAMVIQNPRYQVTQFGKPVTLSCSQTLNHNVMYWYQQKSSQAPKLLFHYYDKDFNNEADTPDNFQSRRPNTSFCFLDIRSPGLGDTAMYLCATSRDPGGGEKLFFGSGTQLSVL.

The chain combines TRBV5-1 with TRBJ2-5, with TRBD1 matching 9 bases. CDR3 length: 16 residues. The V segment lost 3 bases and the J segment 4 bases; nucleotides outside the gene matches: 10. The germline V gene has CDR1 SGHRS and CDR2 YFSETQ. CDR3 amino acids: CASSSTGGAGGETQYF. CDR3 sequence (DNA): TGCGCCAGCAGCTCCACAGGGGGCGCAGGAGGAGAGACCCAGTACTTC.

This clone was detected only once. V and J are TRBV28 and TRBJ1-4, with D unclear. Trimming stripped 1 base from V and 8 bases from J, with 8 bases between. CDR3 length: 13 amino acids. CDR1 is MDHEN and CDR2 is SYDVKM in the germline V gene. The CDR3 loop reads CASSLLRREKLFF. The CDR3 bases are TGTGCCAGCAGTTTATTGCGGCGAGAAAAACTGTTTTTT.

The genes are TRBV28 and TRBJ1-2; 8 bases map to TRBD1. Germline V lookup: CDR1 MDHEN, CDR2 SYDVKM. J lost 7 bases, V lost 3 bases, and 7 bases had no gene match. There are 14 residues in the CDR3. CDR3: CASSFPWTGFGYTF. The DNA of the CDR3 is TGTGCCAGCAGTTTCCCCTGGACAGGGTTTGGCTACACCTTC.

The chain is built from TRBV28 and TRBJ1-6; no clear D gene. V lost 6 bases, J lost 12 bases, and 24 bases lay in between. Germline V gene lookup returns CDR1 MDHEN and CDR2 SYDVKM. The length of the CDR3 is 16 residues. The CDR3: CASRNTVQAMVGPLHF. The DNA for the CDR3 is TGTGCCAGCAGGAATACGGTCCAGGCCATGGTTGGACCCCTCCACTTT.

J is TRBJ2-2 and V is TRBV29-1; the D gene is possibly TRBD1 (5 bases). Germline CDR1 SQVTM, CDR2 ANQGSEA. The CDR3 sequence is 14 residues long. The ends were cut back, 5 bases at V and 1 base at J, with 11 bases in the middle. The CDR3 nucleotides read TGCAGCGTTAGGGCAGGGATGAACACCGGGGAGCTGTTTTTT. This codes for CSVRAGMNTGELFF.

V gene TRBV7-8 combines with J gene TRBJ1-6; 7 bases are a match to TRBD1. This CDR3 region has 16 residues. After removal of 8 bases from V and 1 base from J, the junction contained 8 bases not matched to a gene. From germline, CDR1 is SGHVS and CDR2 FQNEAQ. Written as DNA, the CDR3 is TGTGCCAGCGGGCAGGGGGAAAGGTCCTATAATTCACCCCTCCACTTT. Translating it yields CASGQGERSYNSPLHF.

The rearrangement links TRBV27 to TRBJ1-5; tentatively, D is TRBD1 (5 bases). Germline CDR1 MNHEY, CDR2 SMNVEV (reference sequence). The CDR3 covers 13 residues. Trimming took off 6 bases at V and 8 bases at J, with 14 bases between the two ends. CDR3 amino acids: CASSTGPGEPQHF. CDR3 sequence (DNA): TGTGCCAGCAGCACAGGACCGGGAGAGCCCCAGCATTTT.

Points on this clone: The sample has other DNA sequences that encode this CDR3 too. The V gene is TRBV6-5, the J gene TRBJ2-5; D ambiguous. CDR3 length: 11 residues. Germline loops: CDR1 MNHEY, CDR2 SVGAGI. V was clipped by 5 bases and J by 2 bases, with 3 bases between them. The CDR3, as DNA: TGTGCCAGCAGTCTGCAAGAGACCCAGTACTTC. As protein: CASSLQETQYF.

The rearrangement uses TRBV7-2 and TRBJ2-7, with 11 bases lining up with TRBD2. This CDR3 spans 14 amino acids. The germline gives CDR1 SGHTA, CDR2 FQGNSA. Losses at the gene ends were 5 bases for V and 6 bases for J; bases not matched to a gene: 6. This chain's CDR3 is CASSPTSGSGEQYF. In DNA form, the CDR3 reads TGTGCCAGCAGCCCCACTAGCGGGAGTGGCGAGCAGTACTTC.

V gene TRBV7-9 combines with J gene TRBJ1-2; TRBD1 matches 7 bases. This CDR3 is 12 amino acids long. V trimming: 3 bases; J trimming: 5 bases; junction bases outside the gene matches: 0. Germline CDR1 is SEHNR and CDR2 is FQNEAQ (reference sequence). CDR3 region: CASSLTGYGYTF. DNA of the CDR3: TGTGCCAGCAGCTTGACAGGGTATGGCTACACCTTC.

The V and J genes are TRBV30 and TRBJ1-2, with 7 bases that match TRBD1. The germline CDR1 and CDR2 sequences are GTSNPN and SVGIG (reference sequence). The CDR3 covers 12 residues. Trimming at V came to 5 bases and at J to 4 bases, leaving 4 bases not matched to a gene. The DNA of the CDR3 is TGTGCCTGGGACAGGGTTCCCTATGGCTACACCTTC. Its protein product is CAWDRVPYGYTF. Using reference TRBV30 and TRBJ1-2 for the parts outside the CDR3, the full variable domain is SQTIHQWPATLVQPVGSPLSLECTVEGTSNPNLYWYRQAAGRGLQLLFYSVGIGQISSEVPQNLSASRPQDRQFILSSKKLLLSDSGFYLCAWDRVPYGYTFGSGTRLTVV.

This chain joins TRBV5-4 and TRBJ1-1; 8 bases align to TRBD1. This CDR3 region has 15 residues. Unmatched junction bases numbered 8, after V lost 0 bases and J lost 7 bases. Germline V gene lookup returns CDR1 SGHNT and CDR2 YYREEE (reference sequence). In DNA, the CDR3 is TGTGCCAGCAGCTTGGGGGGGGCAGGGGGCGGTGAAGCTTTCTTT. It is translated as CASSLGGAGGGEAFF.

V is TRBV7-2 and J is TRBJ2-7, with TRBD1 matching over 7 bases. The CDR3 runs 14 residues. The ends lost 5 bases at V and 7 bases at J; junction bases unmatched: 11. The germline V gene encodes CDR1 SGHTA and CDR2 FQGNSA. The CDR3 spells CASSLTGVGWEQYF. The CDR3, as DNA: TGTGCCAGCAGCCTTACAGGGGTGGGTTGGGAGCAGTACTTC.

The CDR3 nucleotides read TGCGCCAGCAGTCGACCCACGGGGGTCGACGAGCAGTACTTC. Translated: CASSRPTGVDEQYF. The chain recombines TRBV23-1 with TRBJ2-7; a weak D match, TRBD2 (6 bases). Being an ORF, TRBV23-1 has a function that is uncertain. The germline V and J ends were trimmed by 4 bases and 5 bases, with 15 bases remaining between them. The CDR3 spans 14 residues.

The chain carries TRBV7-9 and TRBJ1-6, with D possibly matching TRBD1 (6 bases). Germline assignment: CDR1 SEHNR and CDR2 FQNEAQ (reference sequence). This CDR3 comprises 17 residues. Trimming shortened V by 5 bases and J by 10 bases, and 24 bases separated the two germline ends. The CDR3 bases are TGTGCCAGCAGCCCCCGCCTCTCTACAGGGTTCGACTCACCCCTCCACTTT. Translating it yields CASSPRLSTGFDSPLHF. Drawing the rest from reference TRBV7-9 and TRBJ1-6, the complete variable domain is DTGVSQNPRHKITKRGQNVTFRCDPISEHNRLYWYRQTLGQGPEFLTYFQNEAQLEKSRLLSDRFSAERPKGSFSTLEIQRTEQGDSAMYLCASSPRLSTGFDSPLHFGNGTRLTVT.

The rearrangement joins TRBV24-1 to TRBJ1-5; D perhaps matches TRBD1 (5 bases). V was trimmed by 8 bases and J by 5 bases, leaving 18 bases between them. The CDR3 is made up of 15 amino acids. Germline V CDR1 and CDR2: KGHDR, SFDVKD. The CDR3 nucleotides read TGTGCCACCACCCGGCGGGGGTCTCAGGATCAGCCCCAGCATTTT. The encoded protein is CATTRRGSQDQPQHF.

The chain combines TRBV24-1 with TRBJ1-2, with D tentatively TRBD1 (5 bases). Germline loops: CDR1 KGHDR, CDR2 SFDVKD. Trimming left V 1 base short and J 5 bases short, with 10 bases between. The CDR3 is 14 residues long. This chain's CDR3 is CATSDFRDPYGYTF. The CDR3 region has the DNA TGTGCCACCAGTGATTTCAGGGATCCATATGGCTACACCTTC.

The genes are TRBV27 and TRBJ1-5, with 7 bases identical to TRBD1. The germline V gene has CDR1 MNHEY and CDR2 SMNVEV (reference sequence). The CDR3 is made up of 15 amino acids. Trimming took 5 bases from V and 3 from J; bases not matched to a gene: 7. The CDR3 sequence is CASSRWTGFNQPQHF. CDR3 DNA: TGTGCCAGCAGTCGTTGGACAGGCTTCAATCAGCCCCAGCATTTT.